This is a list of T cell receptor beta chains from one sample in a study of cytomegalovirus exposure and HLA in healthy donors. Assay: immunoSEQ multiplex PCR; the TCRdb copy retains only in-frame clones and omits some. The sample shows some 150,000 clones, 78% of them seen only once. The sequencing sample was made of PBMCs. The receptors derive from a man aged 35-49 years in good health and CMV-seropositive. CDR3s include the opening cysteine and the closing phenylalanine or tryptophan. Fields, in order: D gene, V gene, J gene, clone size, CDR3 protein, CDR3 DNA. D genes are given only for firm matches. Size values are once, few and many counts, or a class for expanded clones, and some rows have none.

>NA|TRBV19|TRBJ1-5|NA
CASRPLAGQPQHF
TGTGCCAGTAGACCCCTGGCAGGGCAGCCCCAGCATTTT
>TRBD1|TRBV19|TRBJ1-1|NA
CASSRGQVDTEAFF
TGTGCCAGTAGTAGGGGACAGGTGGACACTGAAGCTTTCTTT
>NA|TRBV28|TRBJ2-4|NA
CASSFDSLSAKNIQYF
TGTGCCAGCAGTTTTGATAGTCTGTCAGCCAAAAACATTCAGTACTTC
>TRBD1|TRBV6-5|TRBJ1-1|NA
CASSTGTGRGAFF
TGTGCCAGCAGTACTGGGACAGGGCGGGGAGCTTTCTTT
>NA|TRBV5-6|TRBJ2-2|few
CASSLRWTANTGELFF
TGTGCCAGCAGCTTGAGGTGGACAGCCAACACCGGGGAGCTGTTTTTT
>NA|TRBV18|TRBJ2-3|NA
CASSPTKAGDTQYF
TGTGCCAGCTCGCCGACTAAGGCGGGAGATACGCAGTATTTT
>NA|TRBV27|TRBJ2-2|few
CASRITSGTGELFF
TGTGCCAGCAGAATTACATCGGGCACCGGGGAGCTGTTTTTT
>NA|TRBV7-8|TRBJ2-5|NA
CASSSGNQETQYF
TGTGCCAGCAGCTCAGGGAATCAAGAGACCCAGTACTTC
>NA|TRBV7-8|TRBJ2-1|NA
CASSMTRPGYNEQFF
TGTGCCAGCAGCATGACCCGTCCGGGCTACAATGAGCAGTTCTTC
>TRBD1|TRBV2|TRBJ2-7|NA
CASTNRDRFYEQYF
TGTGCCAGCACCAACCGGGACAGGTTCTACGAGCAGTACTTC
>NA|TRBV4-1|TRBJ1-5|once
CASSQGGTTDQPQHF
TGCGCCAGCAGCCAAGGAGGGACAACGGATCAGCCCCAGCATTTT
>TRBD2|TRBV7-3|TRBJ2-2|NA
CASALSSGIDTGELFF
TGTGCCAGCGCCCTATCTAGCGGGATCGACACCGGGGAGCTGTTTTTT
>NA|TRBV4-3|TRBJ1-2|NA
CASSQKLRGTPYGYTF
TGCGCCAGCAGCCAAAAACTACGCGGGACGCCCTATGGCTACACCTTC
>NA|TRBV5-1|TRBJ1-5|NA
CASSLTGPGQPQHF
TGCGCCAGCAGCTTGACAGGGCCGGGTCAGCCCCAGCATTTT
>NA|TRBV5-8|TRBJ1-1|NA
CASGSPGGRDTEAFF
TGTGCCAGCGGATCTCCGGGGGGGAGGGACACTGAAGCTTTCTTT
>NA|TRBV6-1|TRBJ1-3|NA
CASTTGGSGNTIYF
TGTGCCAGCACTACTGGGGGGTCCGGAAACACCATATATTTT
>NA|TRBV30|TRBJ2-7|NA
CAWSPPQVFYEQYF
TGTGCCTGGAGTCCACCACAGGTATTTTACGAGCAGTACTTC
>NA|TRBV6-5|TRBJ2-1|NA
CASSYSSSLYNEQFF
TGTGCCAGCAGTTACTCTTCTAGCCTTTACAATGAGCAGTTCTTC
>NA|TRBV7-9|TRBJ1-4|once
CASTVSGGAREKLFF
TGTGCCAGCACCGTTTCTGGGGGGGCTCGTGAAAAACTGTTTTTT
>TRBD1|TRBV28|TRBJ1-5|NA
CASSPKGARNQPQHF
TGTGCCAGCAGTCCGAAGGGGGCGCGCAATCAGCCCCAGCATTTT
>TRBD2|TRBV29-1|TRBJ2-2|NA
CSVVAGGTGELFF
TGCAGCGTTGTAGCGGGAGGAACCGGGGAGCTGTTTTTT
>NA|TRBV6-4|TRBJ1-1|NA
CASSPSTTTEAFF
TGTGCCAGCTCCCCTTCGACAACCACTGAAGCTTTCTTT
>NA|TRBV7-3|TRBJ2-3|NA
CASSPQSLSTDTQYF
TGTGCCAGCAGCCCCCAATCATTGAGCACAGATACGCAGTATTTT
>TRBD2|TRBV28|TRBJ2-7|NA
CASSLRTSGLSEQYF
TGTGCCAGCAGTTTAAGGACTAGCGGACTTTCCGAGCAGTACTTC
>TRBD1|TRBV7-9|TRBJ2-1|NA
CASSWTGDGDNEQFF
TGTGCCAGCAGCTGGACAGGGGACGGGGACAATGAGCAGTTCTTC
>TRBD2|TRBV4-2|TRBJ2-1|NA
CASSQSGLADYNEQFF
TGTGCCAGCAGCCAGTCAGGACTAGCGGATTACAATGAGCAGTTCTTC
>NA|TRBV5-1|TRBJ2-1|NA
CASSRTVGDNEQFF
TGCGCCAGCAGTCGGACAGTTGGGGACAATGAGCAGTTCTTC
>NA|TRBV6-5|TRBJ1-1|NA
CAIRPGWAQNTEAFF
TGTGCCATCCGACCCGGCTGGGCGCAGAACACTGAAGCTTTCTTT
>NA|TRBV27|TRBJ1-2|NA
CASRRSNRDTNYGYTF
TGTGCCAGCAGACGTAGCAACAGGGACACGAACTATGGCTACACCTTC
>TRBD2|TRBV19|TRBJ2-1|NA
CASSIQRGAYNEQFF
TGTGCCAGTAGTATTCAGCGGGGGGCATACAATGAGCAGTTCTTC
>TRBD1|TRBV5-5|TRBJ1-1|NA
CASSLGQGFEAFF
TGTGCCAGCAGCTTGGGACAGGGTTTTGAAGCTTTCTTT
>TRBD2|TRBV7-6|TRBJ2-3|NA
CATGTRSDTQYF
TGTGCCACCGGGACTAGGTCAGATACGCAGTATTTT
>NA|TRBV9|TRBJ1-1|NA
CASSARGGEDTEAFF
TGTGCCAGCAGCGCAAGGGGGGGCGAGGACACTGAAGCTTTCTTT
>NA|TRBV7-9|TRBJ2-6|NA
CSSSFLETLLSGANVLTF
TGTTCCAGCAGCTTCCTAGAGACTCTGCTCTCTGGGGCCAACGTCCTGACTTTC
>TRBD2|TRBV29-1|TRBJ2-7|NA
CSVAGGAYEQYF
TGCAGCGTAGCGGGAGGGGCCTACGAGCAGTACTTC
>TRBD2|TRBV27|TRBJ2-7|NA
CASSSSSGSDEQYF
TGTGCCAGCAGTTCCTCTAGCGGGAGTGACGAGCAGTACTTC
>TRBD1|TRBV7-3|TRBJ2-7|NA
CASSFGQGSYEQYF
TGTGCCAGCAGCTTTGGACAGGGCTCCTACGAGCAGTACTTC
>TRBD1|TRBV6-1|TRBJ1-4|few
CASIQDSPRGRLFF
TGTGCCAGCATTCAGGACAGTCCTAGGGGGCGACTGTTTTTT
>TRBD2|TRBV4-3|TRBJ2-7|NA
CASSQELSGRGYEQYF
TGCGCCAGCAGCCAAGAGCTTAGCGGGAGAGGATACGAGCAGTACTTC
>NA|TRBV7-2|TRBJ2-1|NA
CASSLQNLRSSYNEQFF
TGTGCCAGCAGCTTACAAAATCTACGGAGCTCCTACAATGAGCAGTTCTTC
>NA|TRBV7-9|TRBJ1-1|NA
CASSSTGSSYTEAFF
TGTGCCAGCAGCTCCACAGGGTCATCGTACACTGAAGCTTTCTTT
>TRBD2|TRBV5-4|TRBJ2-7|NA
CASSLDASGSYEQYF
TGTGCCAGCAGCTTGGATGCTAGCGGCTCCTACGAGCAGTACTTC
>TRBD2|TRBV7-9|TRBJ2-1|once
CASSLDGGRRDEQFF
TGTGCCAGCAGCTTAGATGGCGGGAGGCGCGATGAGCAGTTCTTC
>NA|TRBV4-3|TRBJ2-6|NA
CASSQVGAGANVLTF
TGCGCCAGCAGCCAAGTAGGGGCGGGGGCCAACGTCCTGACTTTC
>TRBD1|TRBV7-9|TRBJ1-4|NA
CASSSVFQDRDEKLFF
TGTGCCAGCAGCTCCGTTTTCCAGGACAGGGATGAAAAACTGTTTTTT
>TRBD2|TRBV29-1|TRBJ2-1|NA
CSVEDWRELGDEQFF
TGCAGCGTTGAAGATTGGCGGGAGTTAGGGGATGAGCAGTTCTTC
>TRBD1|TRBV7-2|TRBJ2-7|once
CASRPGTAIGTEQYF
TGTGCCAGCCGCCCGGGGACAGCCATCGGGACCGAGCAGTACTTC
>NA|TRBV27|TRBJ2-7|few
CASSNRADEQYF
TGTGCCAGCAGTAACAGGGCCGACGAGCAGTACTTC
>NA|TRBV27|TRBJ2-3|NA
CASSWQRNTDTQYF
TGTGCCAGCAGTTGGCAGCGAAACACAGATACGCAGTATTTT
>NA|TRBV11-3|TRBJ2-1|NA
CASSTDSSSEQFF
TGTGCCAGCAGCACCGACTCCAGCAGTGAGCAGTTCTTC
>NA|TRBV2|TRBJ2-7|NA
CASSPWAGTPYEQYF
TGTGCCAGCAGTCCATGGGCGGGAACCCCCTACGAGCAGTACTTC
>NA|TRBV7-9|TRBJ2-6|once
CSSSRATGVSGANVLTF
TGTTCCAGCAGCCGAGCGACAGGCGTATCTGGGGCCAACGTCCTGACTTTC
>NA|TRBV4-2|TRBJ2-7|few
CASSQVRFGGDEQYF
TGTGCCAGCAGCCAAGTGAGGTTTGGTGGTGACGAGCAGTACTTC